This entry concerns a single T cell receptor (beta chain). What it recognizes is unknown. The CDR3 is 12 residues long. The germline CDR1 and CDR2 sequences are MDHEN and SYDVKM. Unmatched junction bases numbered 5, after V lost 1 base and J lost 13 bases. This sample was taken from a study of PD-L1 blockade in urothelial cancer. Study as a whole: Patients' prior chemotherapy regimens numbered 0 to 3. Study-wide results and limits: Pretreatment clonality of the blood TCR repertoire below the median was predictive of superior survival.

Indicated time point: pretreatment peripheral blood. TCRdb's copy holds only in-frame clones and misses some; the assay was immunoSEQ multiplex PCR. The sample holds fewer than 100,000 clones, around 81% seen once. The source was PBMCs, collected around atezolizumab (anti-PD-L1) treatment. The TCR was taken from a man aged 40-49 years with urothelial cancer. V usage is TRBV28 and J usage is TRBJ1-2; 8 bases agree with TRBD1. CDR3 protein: CASSLYRQGPTF. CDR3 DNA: TGTGCCAGCAGTTTATACCGACAGGGGCCCACCTTC.